This T cell receptor beta chain was identified in a study of blood T cell repertoires in COVID-19. Study-wide background: Sources were T cells, B-cell-depleted T cells, or PBMCs; the material itself was cDNA or gDNA.

As processed by the authors: For nucleated cells, counts were estimated from reference gene primer amplification. TCRdb's copy holds only in-frame clones and misses some; the assay was immunoSEQ multiplex PCR. V, J and clone size were drawn from that table, and D and trimming were deduced from the DNA. The table records approximately 230,000 clones, around 82% of them present only once. CDR3 size: 14 residues. V was clipped by 8 bases and J by 7 bases, with 15 bases between them. Germline V CDR1 and CDR2: SNHLY, FYNNEI. The sequenced sample was peripheral blood. This TCR derives from a woman at least 80 years old with active or convalescent COVID-19. The V call is TRBV2, the J call TRBJ1-6, with D possibly matching TRBD1 (6 bases). The CDR3 here is CASSWTEKNSPLHF. CDR3 bases: TGTGCCAGCTCATGGACAGAGAAGAATTCACCCCTCCACTTT.